The 29 T cell receptor beta chains below come from one sample, sequenced in a study of blood T cells in healthy people across ages. Together with a sample-barcoded 5' primer, a J-beta primer mix was included in a second PCR lasting roughly 7 to 11 cycles. TCRdb reanalysed the 5' RACE reads using MiXCR and keeps one entry per CDR3 protein. The table has 800,000 or so distinct CDR3 sequences, 25% seen once. These sequences were also reported in another study, on T cells of mothers and their children.

Input material: blood. The receptor set was obtained from a boy aged 10-17 years in good health.

The chain combines TRBV20-1 with TRBJ1-5; TRBD1 is a possible D gene (6 bases). This CDR3 spans 13 amino acids. Looked up from germline, CDR1 is DFQATT and CDR2 is SNEGSKA (reference sequence). Deletions cut 7 bases from V and 3 bases from J, with 13 bases between. Here the CDR3 reads CSGAGGPNQPQHF. The CDR3 DNA sequence: TGCAGTGGAGCTGGGGGGCCCAATCAGCCCCAGCATTTT.

This clonotype was detected only a few times. The chain joins TRBV10-3 to TRBJ2-6; 7 bases line up with TRBD1. CDR1 and CDR2 from the germline V gene are ENHRY and SYGVKD. CDR3 size: 17 residues. V trimming: 9 bases; J trimming: 0 bases; junction bases outside the gene matches: 11. This CDR3 is CAMNQGQDLSGANVLTF. CDR3 coding DNA: TGTGCCATGAATCAAGGACAGGATCTCTCTGGGGCCAACGTCCTGACTTTC.

This clonotype was seen a few times. Mismatch with germline at one junction end may stem from a read error. The chain links TRBV20-1 to TRBJ1-1; 11 nucleotides agree with TRBD1. CDR1 DFQATT and CDR2 SNEGSKA come from the germline V gene (reference sequence). The CDR3 spans 14 residues. The CDR3 spells CSARGGQGDTVAFF. CDR3 in DNA: TGCAGTGCTAGAGGGGGACAGGGGGACACTGTAGCTTTCTTT.

This sequence joins TRBV28 and TRBJ1-2; D unresolved. Deletions cut 2 bases from V and 8 bases from J, with 12 bases between. Germline-derived CDR1 and CDR2 are MDHEN and SYDVKM. CDR3 length: 13 amino acids. The CDR3 is CASSLVGSRGYTF. The CDR3 DNA follows: TGTGCCAGCAGTTTAGTGGGTTCGAGGGGCTACACCTTC.

This clonotype has more than one count but fewer than ten. This chain joins TRBV9 and TRBJ2-1, with D uncertain. This CDR3 is 14 amino acids long. Germline CDR1 and CDR2: SGDLS and YYNGEE. Trimming left V 0 bases short and J 6 bases short, with 10 bases between. In DNA form, the CDR3 reads TGTGCCAGCAGCGTAGGCGGACCCCTCAATGAGCAGTTCTTC. This codes for CASSVGGPLNEQFF.

The chain employs TRBV12-3 or TRBV12-4 and TRBJ2-1; TRBD2 aligns across 13 bases. CDR3 length: 19 residues. With 8 bases clipped from V and 2 bases from J, the junction kept 15 bases outside the gene matches. CDR3 bases: TGTGCCAGCTGGGGCACCGGGACTAGCGGGAAGGGAACCTACAATGAGCAGTTCTTC. Protein product: CASWGTGTSGKGTYNEQFF.

The rearrangement uses TRBV4-1 and TRBJ2-5; the D gene could be TRBD1 or TRBD2 (5 bases each). The CDR3 consists of 15 residues. Germline CDR1 and CDR2: MGHRA and YSYEKL. Deletions cut 1 base from V and 11 bases from J, with 20 bases between. CDR3 bases: TGCGCCAGCAGCCAAGTAAGGGGACCGTCCTTTGAGCAGTACTTC. Translating gives CASSQVRGPSFEQYF.

V and J are TRBV4-1 and TRBJ1-1; D might be TRBD1 (6 bases). Trimming removed 3 bases at V and 2 bases at J, with 13 bases between. The CDR3 is made up of 15 amino acids. Germline CDR1 and CDR2: MGHRA and YSYEKL. The CDR3 sequence: CASSHLTGANTEAFF. The CDR3, as DNA: TGCGCCAGCAGCCATTTAACGGGGGCCAACACTGAAGCTTTCTTT.

The sample holds a few counts of this clonotype. V gene TRBV21-1 combines with J gene TRBJ1-6. TRBV21-1 is classified as a pseudogene. The CDR3 spans 17 residues. Written as DNA, the CDR3 is TGTGCCAGCAGCAAAATGGTGAACGGGGCCTATAATTCACCCCTCCACTTT. Its protein product is CASSKMVNGAYNSPLHF.

This clonotype was observed at least ten times. V and J are TRBV12-3 or TRBV12-4 and TRBJ2-7, with D possibly being TRBD2 (5 bases). This CDR3 has 14 residues. Trimming removed 5 bases at V and 5 bases at J, with 16 bases between. The CDR3 DNA reads as TGTGCCAGCAGTCTCACACGGGGAGTCGACGAGCAGTACTTC. This gives the protein CASSLTRGVDEQYF.

In its sample, this clonotype was seen a few times. The chain links TRBV29-1 to TRBJ1-1; TRBD1 matches at 8 bases. Trimming removed 4 bases from V and 4 bases from J; junction bases left unmatched: 17. CDR3 length: 17 amino acids. Germline V CDR1 and CDR2: SQVTM, ANQGSEA. The CDR3 DNA is TGCAGCGTTGTCAGGGTTGGACAGGGCAGTGGCGGCACTGAAGCTTTCTTT. It specifies CSVVRVGQGSGGTEAFF. The full variable domain, rest sourced from reference TRBV29-1 and TRBJ1-1, is SAVISQKPSRDICQRGTSLTIQCQVDSQVTMMFWYRQQPGQSLTLIATANQGSEATYESGFVIDKFPISRPNLTFSTLTVSNMSPEDSSIYLCSVVRVGQGSGGTEAFFGQGTRLTVV.

The chain combines TRBV7-2 with TRBJ2-3, with 9 bases identical to TRBD2. The CDR3 is 17 amino acids. Germline CDR1 is SGHTA and CDR2 is FQGNSA. V was clipped by 3 bases and J by 4 bases; unmatched bases: 11. The CDR3 DNA is TGTGCCAGCAGCTTTGCTCCCGGGACTAGCAGGCCAGATACGCAGTATTTT. It encodes CASSFAPGTSRPDTQYF.

In this sample, this clonotype turned up a few times. V usage is TRBV12-3 or TRBV12-4 and J usage is TRBJ1-5; a possible D gene is TRBD1 (5 bases). The CDR3 has 14 amino acids. V shed 2 bases and J shed 7 bases, with 12 bases lying between them. CDR3 residues: CASSLWGIEQPQHF. The CDR3 nucleotides read TGTGCCAGCAGTTTATGGGGGATTGAGCAGCCCCAGCATTTT.

This clonotype was counted between two and nine times. The chain carries TRBV29-1 and TRBJ2-5; no firm D call. The CDR3 has 14 amino acids. From germline, CDR1 is SQVTM and CDR2 ANQGSEA. The V end was cut by 2 bases, the J end by 4 bases, with 14 bases between. The CDR3 nucleotides are TGCAGCGTTGAATTATACTCCGCAGGAGAGACCCAGTACTTC. It is translated as CSVELYSAGETQYF.

This clonotype has more than one count but fewer than ten. The gene calls are TRBV7-2 and TRBJ1-2; 7 bases match TRBD1. This CDR3 is built from 14 residues. Germline V gene sequence: CDR1 SGHTA, CDR2 FQGNSA. With 9 bases clipped from V and 8 bases from J, the junction kept 15 bases outside the gene matches. CDR3 sequence (DNA): TGTGCCAGTAAAGAAGGGGGCCCATCTCGGGGCTACACCTTC. Translation gives CASKEGGPSRGYTF. Full variable domain (outside the CDR3, taken from reference TRBV7-2 and TRBJ1-2): GAGVSQSPSNKVTEKGKDVELRCDPISGHTALYWYRQSLGQGLEFLIYFQGNSAPDKSGLPSDRFSAERTGGSVSTLTIQRTQQEDSAVYLCASKEGGPSRGYTFGSGTRLTVV.

The chain recombines TRBV4-3 with TRBJ2-1; 10 bases map to TRBD2. Germline V CDR1 and CDR2: LGHNA, YSLEER. Losses at the gene ends were 0 bases for V and 7 bases for J; bases not matched to a gene: 9. The CDR3 is 17 residues long. The CDR3 reads CASSQDFSSGRENEQFF. CDR3 DNA: TGCGCCAGCAGCCAAGATTTCTCTAGCGGGAGAGAGAATGAGCAGTTCTTC.

The chain carries TRBV20-1 and TRBJ2-5, with D unclear. V was shortened by 0 bases and J by 5 bases, with 13 bases between the two germline ends. The CDR3 spans 14 residues. CDR1 and CDR2 from the germline V gene are DFQATT and SNEGSKA (reference sequence). The CDR3 loop is CSARDRALRETQYF. CDR3 DNA: TGCAGTGCTAGAGATAGGGCCCTGCGGGAGACCCAGTACTTC.

The chain uses TRBV28 and TRBJ1-4, with 10 bases identical to TRBD1. The CDR3 covers 16 residues. Germline-derived CDR1 and CDR2 are MDHEN and SYDVKM. Trimming took 0 bases from V and 8 from J; bases not matched to a gene: 6. The chain's CDR3 is CASSLWEGDRGEKLFF. The CDR3 nucleotides are TGTGCCAGCAGTTTATGGGAGGGGGACAGGGGAGAAAAACTGTTTTTT.

The chain recombines TRBV18 with TRBJ2-7; 10 bases are a match to TRBD2. CDR3 size: 16 residues. Looked up from germline, CDR1 is KGHSH and CDR2 is LQKENI. The ends lost 1 base at V and 5 bases at J; junction bases unmatched: 8. The CDR3 here is CASSPRALAGVDEQYF. The CDR3 DNA sequence: TGTGCCAGCTCACCACGTGCGCTAGCGGGAGTCGACGAGCAGTACTTC.

In its sample, this clonotype was seen a few times. The V gene is TRBV7-9, the J gene TRBJ2-5, with a possible D match to TRBD1 (5 bases). V gave up 5 bases and J gave up 2 bases, with 12 bases separating them. Germline V gene lookup returns CDR1 SEHNR and CDR2 FQNEAQ (reference sequence). This CDR3 comprises 14 residues. CDR3 nucleotides: TGTGCCAGCAGCCAGGGTGGTAAGCAAGAGACCCAGTACTTC. This gives the protein CASSQGGKQETQYF.

This clonotype has just a few counts. The CDR3 bases are TGTGCCAGCAATGCCCGACAGTTAGGGACCCAGTACTTC. This sequence encodes CASNARQLGTQYF. This chain connects TRBV12-3 or TRBV12-4 to TRBJ2-1, with D possibly being TRBD1 (5 bases). The J call may be in error: the DNA end matches TRBJ2-5 better. The CDR3 consists of 13 residues.

Only a few counts were recorded for this clonotype. The chain is built from TRBV30 and TRBJ1-2, with 9 bases that match TRBD1. Germline CDR1 GTSNPN, CDR2 SVGIG (reference sequence). With 5 bases clipped from V and 4 bases from J, the junction kept 8 bases outside the gene matches. CDR3 length: 14 amino acids. CDR3 amino acids: CAWLLGQGPYGYTF. In DNA form, the CDR3 reads TGTGCCTGGCTCCTCGGACAGGGGCCCTATGGCTACACCTTC.

This clonotype was recorded many times. Sequence at one end of the junction differs from germline and may be a read error. The rearrangement joins TRBV5-1 to TRBJ2-2; no reliable D call. The CDR3 loop spans 13 amino acids. The germline V gene has CDR1 SGHRS and CDR2 YFSETQ. The CDR3 nucleotides are TGTGCCAGCAGCCTAGACGGGACCGGGGAGCTGTTTTTT. It yields the protein CASSLDGTGELFF. Complete variable domain (other parts from reference TRBV5-1 and TRBJ2-2): KAGVTQTPRYLIKTRGQQVTLSCSPISGHRSVSWYQQTPGQGLQFLFEYFSETQRNKGNFPGRFSGRQFSNSRSEMNVSTLELGDSALYLCASSLDGTGELFFGEGSRLTVL.

This clonotype was seen more than once but under ten times. The V gene is TRBV2, the J gene TRBJ2-6, with 8 bases lining up with TRBD2. CDR1 and CDR2 (germline): SNHLY, FYNNEI. The CDR3 consists of 17 residues. The J segment lost 1 base and the V segment lost 9 bases, leaving 11 bases of the junction unmatched. In DNA form, the CDR3 reads TGTGCCAGTGAGATCCGACTAGCGATATCTGGGGCCAACGTCCTGACTTTC. This translates into CASEIRLAISGANVLTF.

CDR3 coding DNA: TGTGCCAGCAGCCCCCGAGGGGGGCTCGGCGAGCAGTACTTC. Protein: CASSPRGGLGEQYF. The rearrangement uses TRBV7-2 and TRBJ2-7; TRBD1 or TRBD2 may be the D gene (6 bases each). This CDR3 is 14 amino acids long. Trimming stripped 5 bases from V and 6 bases from J, with 17 bases between. Per germline, CDR1 SGHTA and CDR2 FQGNSA.

Turning to this clonotype: The germline gene is not matched at one end of the junction; a read error may be the cause. The rearrangement uses TRBV10-3 and TRBJ2-5, with 9 bases lining up with TRBD2. CDR3 length: 12 residues. Germline V gene lookup returns CDR1 ENHRY and CDR2 SYGVKD. CDR3 nucleotide sequence: TGTGCCATCAGTGAGTCATCGCTAGCGGGATCCTTC. It is translated as CAISESSLAGSF.

Only a few counts were recorded for this clonotype. V and J are TRBV6-2 or TRBV6-3 and TRBJ1-2, with D possibly TRBD1 on 6 matching bases. This CDR3 contains 14 residues. From germline, CDR1 is MNHEY and CDR2 SVGEGT. V lost 1 base, J lost 2 bases, and 8 bases lay in between. The CDR3 nucleotides read TGTGCCAGCAGTTACTGGACAGTCAACTATGGCTACACCTTC. Protein: CASSYWTVNYGYTF.

This clonotype appeared a few times. The genes are TRBV5-1 and TRBJ1-4, with D maybe TRBD1 (6 bases). Looked up from germline, CDR1 is SGHRS and CDR2 is YFSETQ. There are 14 residues in the CDR3. Trimming cost V 0 bases and J 6 bases, with 9 bases left between them. The CDR3 loop reads CASSLVGGDEKLFF. CDR3 sequence (DNA): TGCGCCAGCAGCTTGGTAGGGGGAGATGAAAAACTGTTTTTT.

The chain uses TRBV20-1 and TRBJ2-4; D call uncertain. The CDR3 extends over 14 amino acids. V lost 1 base, J lost 7 bases, and 14 bases lay in between. Per germline, CDR1 DFQATT and CDR2 SNEGSKA (reference sequence). Here the CDR3 reads CSARGPTQWNIQYF. DNA of the CDR3: TGCAGTGCTAGAGGTCCGACCCAATGGAACATTCAGTACTTC.